This T cell receptor beta chain was recorded in a study of T-cell reconstitution after alpha-beta-depleted transplantation in children. This clonotype has at least ten counts. Preparation of the TCRbeta library used unique molecular identifiers. TCRdb re-called the PCR reads with MiXCR, one entry per CDR3 protein. This table holds some 250,000 distinct CDR3 sequences, around 12% found once. The sample consisted of PBMCs from the stem cell graft donor, taken from the stem cell graft. This TCR was recovered from a human donor who donated a stem cell graft to a child with acute lymphoblastic leukemia.

CDR3 region: CASSRPGQGYEQYF. The CDR3 bases are TGCGCCAGCAGCCGACCGGGACAGGGCTACGAGCAGTACTTC. The chain employs TRBV5-1 and TRBJ2-7; 9 nucleotides align to TRBD1. Germline trimming cut 4 bases from V and 3 bases from J; bases unmatched to any gene: 5. The germline CDR1 and CDR2 sequences are SGHRS and YFSETQ. The CDR3 is 14 residues long.